These 30 T cell receptor beta chains were sequenced from one sample in a study of blood T cells in healthy people across ages. With a J-beta primer mix and a sample-barcoded 5' primer, a second PCR ran about 6 to 11 cycles. Each CDR3 protein gets one entry after TCRdb re-called the 5' RACE reads with MiXCR. The data hold about 1.4 million distinct CDR3 sequences, with approximately 60% observed a single time. Sample: blood. The receptors here all came from a man in his late teens or twenties in good health.

This clonotype was observed a handful of times. The chain recombines TRBV10-3 with TRBJ1-2; possibly TRBD1 for D (6 bases). V was cut by 4 bases and J by 2 bases, with 17 bases left in between. Per germline, CDR1 ENHRY and CDR2 SYGVKD. The CDR3 sequence is 16 residues long. The CDR3 protein is CAISGTDWGANYGYTF. The DNA for the CDR3 is TGTGCCATCAGTGGGACAGACTGGGGCGCCAACTATGGCTACACCTTC.

The chain carries TRBV28 and TRBJ2-5, with 11 bases lining up with TRBD2. The J call is doubtful: the DNA matches TRBJ2-7 better. Germline assignment: CDR1 MDHEN and CDR2 SYDVKM. The CDR3 spans 17 residues. The CDR3 bases are TGTGCCAGCAGTTTCGGACTTGCGGGACTAGCGGTCTACGAGCAGTACTTC. Translating it yields CASSFGLAGLAVYEQYF.

This clonotype was detected a few times. J is TRBJ2-5 and V is TRBV6-2 or TRBV6-3, with D maybe TRBD1 (6 bases). The DNA end is a closer match to TRBJ2-7, so the J assignment may be wrong. Germline assignment: CDR1 MNHEY and CDR2 SVGEGT. The CDR3 has 13 residues. CDR3 DNA: TGTGCCAGCAGTACCGGACAGTTTTACGAGCAGTACTTC. Translating it yields CASSTGQFYEQYF.

Only a few counts were recorded for this clonotype. The chain uses TRBV7-2 and TRBJ1-1; D not certain. The CDR3 length is 16 residues. The ends were cut back, 0 bases at V and 8 bases at J, with 19 bases in the middle. Germline CDR1 and CDR2: SGHTA and FQGNSA. The CDR3 coding sequence is TGTGCCAGCAGCTTAGCCCGCGAAACTTCGCAGACCGAAGCTTTCTTT. Translated, it gives CASSLARETSQTEAFF.

The genes are TRBV28 and TRBJ2-5; 10 positions match TRBD1. Germline CDR1 reads MDHEN; CDR2 reads SYDVKM. Trimming cost V 2 bases and J 2 bases; bases outside gene matches: 8. CDR3 length: 17 residues. The CDR3 is CASSLDGGTGVQETQYF. CDR3 in DNA: TGTGCCAGCAGTTTAGACGGAGGGACAGGGGTACAAGAGACCCAGTACTTC.

The chain joins TRBV4-3 to TRBJ2-4; possible D gene TRBD1, 6 bases. The J call may be in error: the DNA end matches TRBJ2-7 better. Per the germline V gene, CDR1 is LGHNA and CDR2 is YSLEER. The length of the CDR3 is 13 residues. This CDR3 reads CASSLQGSDEQYF. CDR3 DNA: TGCGCCAGCAGTCTACAGGGTTCCGACGAGCAGTACTTC.

The gene calls are TRBV29-1 and TRBJ2-7; D not resolved. Germline V gene lookup returns CDR1 SQVTM and CDR2 ANQGSEA. V dropped 7 bases and J dropped 1 base, with 11 bases sitting between them. The length of the CDR3 is 12 residues. CDR3 DNA: TGCAGCGCCGCGACGTTGTCCTACGAGCAGTACTTC. Translating it yields CSAATLSYEQYF.

In its sample, this clonotype was seen once. The V call is TRBV3-1, the J call TRBJ1-2, with no clear D. CDR3 length equals 12 residues. CDR1 and CDR2 from the germline V gene are LGHDT and YNNKEL (reference sequence). Trimming removed 1 base at V and 8 bases at J, with 8 bases between. The CDR3 spells CASSQGLLGYTF. The CDR3 DNA is TGTGCCAGCAGCCAAGGACTTCTCGGCTACACCTTC.

As concerns this clonotype: One junction end does not reproduce the germline sequence, and a read error may be involved. The rearrangement joins TRBV27 to TRBJ2-1; 7 bases are shared with TRBD2. Germline values: CDR1 MNHEY, CDR2 SMNVEV (reference sequence). CDR3 size: 14 residues. The CDR3: CASSVGGSCNEQFF. The CDR3 DNA follows: TGTGCCAGCAGTGTGGGGGGGTCCTGCAATGAGCAGTTCTTC.

This clonotype has a handful of counts. The chain joins TRBV11-2 to TRBJ1-2, with unresolved D. Per germline, CDR1 SGHAT and CDR2 FQNNGV. This CDR3 contains 16 residues. V lost 1 base, J lost 2 bases, and 14 bases lay in between. The CDR3 loop is CASSLVQAPPNYGYTF. CDR3 in DNA: TGTGCCAGCAGCTTAGTCCAAGCCCCCCCCAACTATGGCTACACCTTC.

The V call is TRBV7-9, the J call TRBJ2-7; D possibly corresponds to TRBD2 (5 bases). Trimming cost V 5 bases and J 8 bases, with 19 bases left between them. In germline, CDR1 is SEHNR, CDR2 FQNEAQ (reference sequence). This CDR3 region has 14 residues. Here the CDR3 reads CASSVVEATFKQYF. The CDR3 nucleotides read TGTGCCAGCAGCGTAGTGGAGGCGACATTTAAGCAGTACTTC.

Only a few counts were recorded for this clonotype. V usage is TRBV12-3 or TRBV12-4 and J usage is TRBJ2-7, with 8 bases that match TRBD1. CDR3 length equals 14 residues. With V trimmed by 8 bases and J by 6 bases, 12 bases remained unmatched. Written as DNA, the CDR3 is TGTGCCAGCCGCCCCACCGGACAGGGCGGCGAGCAGTACTTC. This encodes CASRPTGQGGEQYF.

This clonotype showed up just a few times. The V gene is TRBV27, the J gene TRBJ1-2, with 10 bases aligning to TRBD1. V lost 5 bases, J lost 8 bases, and 5 bases stayed unmatched. This CDR3 has 13 residues. The germline V gene encodes CDR1 MNHEY and CDR2 SMNVEV (reference sequence). The CDR3 bases are TGTGCCAGCAGTACGGGACAGGGGAGAGGCTACACCTTC. This gives the protein CASSTGQGRGYTF.

This chain uses TRBV28 with TRBJ2-7; D is possibly TRBD2 (6 bases). The CDR3 is made up of 14 amino acids. Trimming pared 4 bases from V and 2 bases from J, leaving 12 bases between. The germline V gene has CDR1 MDHEN and CDR2 SYDVKM. The CDR3 DNA sequence: TGTGCCAGCAGTTCCCCCTCGGGGGCCTACGAGCAGTACTTC. This translates into CASSSPSGAYEQYF.

This clonotype showed up just a few times. V and J are TRBV4-1 and TRBJ2-5; the match to TRBD1 covers 7 bases. The J segment lost 0 bases and the V segment lost 2 bases, leaving 3 bases of the junction unmatched. CDR3 length: 15 amino acids. Germline loops: CDR1 MGHRA, CDR2 YSYEKL. In nucleotides, the CDR3 is TGCGCCAGCAGCCAAACAGGGGTTTACCAAGAGACCCAGTACTTC. This codes for CASSQTGVYQETQYF.

The chain couples TRBV27 to TRBJ2-2; tentatively, D is TRBD1 or TRBD2 (6 bases each). Trimming cost V 5 bases and J 8 bases, with 21 bases left between them. The CDR3 spans 16 residues. Germline assignment: CDR1 MNHEY and CDR2 SMNVEV (reference sequence). CDR3 nucleotide sequence: TGTGCCAGCAGTCCCCGGGTCCCAAGGGGGAGGGGGGAGCTGTTTTTT. Encoded protein: CASSPRVPRGRGELFF.

The chain combines TRBV7-2 with TRBJ1-1; D is unresolved. This CDR3 comprises 15 residues. V lost 5 bases and J 0 bases, leaving 13 bases between the germline ends. Germline CDR1 reads SGHTA; CDR2 reads FQGNSA. For the CDR3, the DNA is TGTGCCAGCAGCCCGGGCTCTACCATGAACACTGAAGCTTTCTTT. The encoded protein is CASSPGSTMNTEAFF. Full variable domain (outside the CDR3, taken from reference TRBV7-2 and TRBJ1-1): GAGVSQSPSNKVTEKGKDVELRCDPISGHTALYWYRQSLGQGLEFLIYFQGNSAPDKSGLPSDRFSAERTGGSVSTLTIQRTQQEDSAVYLCASSPGSTMNTEAFFGQGTRLTVV.

The V call is TRBV5-1, the J call TRBJ1-1; 11 nucleotides match TRBD1. The CDR3 sequence is 14 residues long. The V and J ends lost 3 bases and 5 bases, in that order; junction bases with no gene match: 3. The germline V gene has CDR1 SGHRS and CDR2 YFSETQ. The CDR3 reads CASSWGQGGTEAFF. In DNA, the CDR3 is TGCGCCAGCAGCTGGGGACAGGGGGGGACTGAAGCTTTCTTT. The variable domain in full, completed from reference TRBV5-1 and TRBJ1-1, reads KAGVTQTPRYLIKTRGQQVTLSCSPISGHRSVSWYQQTPGQGLQFLFEYFSETQRNKGNFPGRFSGRQFSNSRSEMNVSTLELGDSALYLCASSWGQGGTEAFFGQGTRLTVV.

This clonotype was seen a handful of times. V usage is TRBV27 and J usage is TRBJ2-4, with D perhaps matching TRBD1 (5 bases). With the DNA end fitting TRBJ2-7 better, the J assignment may be wrong. The CDR3 is 13 amino acids. Germline CDR1 is MNHEY and CDR2 is SMNVEV (reference sequence). The CDR3 reads CASTRGQLNEQYF. The CDR3 nucleotides read TGTGCCAGCACCCGAGGACAACTCAACGAGCAGTACTTC.

This clonotype was seen only a few times. The J gene is TRBJ2-3, the V gene TRBV20-1; D might be TRBD1 or TRBD2, each matching 6 bases. Germline V gene lookup returns CDR1 DFQATT and CDR2 SNEGSKA (reference sequence). The CDR3 spans 14 residues. V was trimmed by 0 bases and J by 3 bases, leaving 10 bases between them. The CDR3 loop is CSARDTGRTDTQYF. The CDR3 nucleotides read TGCAGTGCTAGAGATACAGGGAGGACAGATACGCAGTATTTT.

V is TRBV25-1 and J is TRBJ2-1; D may be TRBD2 (6 bases). Germline lookup yields CDR1 MGHDK and CDR2 SYGVNS. Trimming took off 4 bases at V and 5 bases at J, with 12 bases between the two ends. This CDR3 has 14 residues. The CDR3 reads CASSGRGDHNEQFF. The CDR3 DNA reads TGTGCCAGCAGTGGGCGGGGTGACCACAATGAGCAGTTCTTC.

This clonotype was counted between two and nine times. The rearrangement uses TRBV5-1 and TRBJ2-1; TRBD2 matches at 10 bases. The CDR3 contains 16 residues. The germline CDR1 and CDR2 sequences are SGHRS and YFSETQ. Trimming at V came to 6 bases and at J to 8 bases, leaving 14 bases not matched to a gene. The CDR3 DNA is TGCGCCAGCAATCCTGGGCTAGCGGGAGCGGTATATGAGCAGTTCTTC. It specifies CASNPGLAGAVYEQFF.

The chain uses TRBV29-1 and TRBJ2-3; weak D call: TRBD1 (6 bases). The germline gives CDR1 SQVTM, CDR2 ANQGSEA. The CDR3 sequence is 13 residues long. The germline V and J ends were trimmed by 6 bases and 1 base, with 11 bases remaining between them. The CDR3 spells CSVERQGTDTQYF. The CDR3 DNA follows: TGCAGCGTAGAGAGACAGGGCACAGATACGCAGTATTTT.

The rearrangement joins TRBV7-6 to TRBJ2-5; 7 bases fit TRBD1. V shed 4 bases and J 1 base; nucleotides not matched to a gene: 6. The CDR3 consists of 15 residues. Germline V lookup: CDR1 SGHVS, CDR2 FNYEAQ. The CDR3 bases are TGTGCCAGCAGCTATACAGGGGAACCCCAAGAGACCCAGTACTTC. Amino acid sequence: CASSYTGEPQETQYF.

The gene calls are TRBV3-1 and TRBJ2-3; D unresolved. Trimming removed 1 base from V and 5 bases from J, with 7 bases in between. This CDR3 spans 13 amino acids. The germline gives CDR1 LGHDT, CDR2 YNNKEL (reference sequence). The CDR3 sequence is CASSQAPRDTQYF. The CDR3 DNA reads as TGTGCCAGCAGCCAAGCCCCTCGAGATACGCAGTATTTT.

DNA for the CDR3: TGTGCCAGCACCGCCGGGACAGGGTATACGGCGACCCAGTACTTC. This sequence encodes CASTAGTGYTATQYF. The chain recombines TRBV12-3 or TRBV12-4 with TRBJ2-7; 9 positions match TRBD1. Near its end, the DNA agrees better with TRBJ2-5, so the J call may be wrong. CDR3 length: 15 residues.

This clonotype showed up just once. The CDR3 DNA sequence: TGTGCCAGCAGACTCCTAGGCGGGGCAGAACAAGAGACCCAGTACTTC. It specifies CASRLLGGAEQETQYF. The chain carries TRBV12-3 or TRBV12-4 and TRBJ2-5, with D tentatively TRBD2 (6 bases). The length of the CDR3 is 16 residues. The V end lost 6 bases, the J end lost 2 bases, and 19 bases lay between the germline ends.

CDR3 residues: CASSLPQGVGNSPLHF. Here the CDR3 DNA reads TGTGCCAGCAGTTTACCCCAGGGAGTGGGTAATTCACCCCTCCACTTT. The chain combines TRBV12-3 or TRBV12-4 with TRBJ1-6; tentative D call: TRBD1 (5 bases). The CDR3 extends over 16 amino acids. The V and J ends lost 2 bases and 6 bases respectively, with 14 bases between them.

This clonotype showed up just a few times. This sequence joins TRBV4-3 and TRBJ2-4; D gene ambiguous. The CDR3 extends over 16 amino acids. Deletions cut 2 bases from V and 0 bases from J, with 11 bases between. Germline V gene lookup returns CDR1 LGHNA and CDR2 YSLEER. As DNA, the CDR3 is TGCGCCAGCAGCCAAACTTCTGGCGTAGCCAAAAACATTCAGTACTTC. It codes for CASSQTSGVAKNIQYF.

The chain uses TRBV7-6 and TRBJ2-5; D might be TRBD1 (5 bases). Near its end, the DNA agrees better with TRBJ2-7, so the J call may be wrong. The CDR3 extends over 14 amino acids. Germline assignment: CDR1 SGHVS and CDR2 FNYEAQ. The CDR3 loop reads CASSFQGNNDEQYF. CDR3 in DNA: TGTGCCAGCAGCTTTCAGGGAAACAATGACGAGCAGTACTTC.